This T cell receptor beta chain originates from a study of B cell selection in AIRE deficiency. General observations from the study: AIRE-deficient Tconv and Treg repertoires matched healthy donors in TCRBV, CDR3 length, diversity. With only TCRbeta sequenced, less than 45% of shared healthy Treg sequences overlapped Tconv.

Clones were read by immunoSEQ multiplex PCR, and TCRdb kept only the in-frame ones, dropping some. The data hold tens of thousands of clones, with 97% observed a single time. The sorted conventional CD4 T cells were gated as CD4+CD127+. In its sample, this clone was seen once. Its target is not known. Germline CDR1 LGHNA, CDR2 YSLEER. This CDR3 is built from 18 residues. Trimming removed 4 bases from V and 2 bases from J, with 18 bases in between. The receptor was isolated from a human donor with AIRE deficiency. Sequencing input: conventional CD4+ T cells sorted from PBMCs. The J gene is TRBJ2-6, the V gene TRBV4-3, with D maybe TRBD1 (5 bases). CDR3 in amino acids: CASSLGARVRAGANVLTF. The CDR3 DNA is TGCGCCAGCAGCCTTGGGGCCAGGGTAAGGGCTGGGGCCAACGTCCTGACTTTC.